The 23 T cell receptor beta chains in this list originate from one sample, sequenced in a study of blood T cell repertoires in COVID-19. Assay: immunoSEQ multiplex PCR; the TCRdb copy retains only in-frame clones and omits some. The table has more than 150,000 clones, almost 80% seen once. Sequencing was done on a sample of PBMCs or T cells enriched from blood (not recorded which). These receptors came from a woman aged 45-59 years who had recovered from COVID-19.

The chain employs TRBV12-3 or TRBV12-4 and TRBJ2-3, with D unclear. The CDR3 covers 12 residues. V dropped 7 bases and J dropped 3 bases, with 8 bases sitting between them. Written as DNA, the CDR3 is TGTGCCAGCACCCCCCGGACAGATACGCAGTATTTT. Translation gives CASTPRTDTQYF.

V gene TRBV18 combines with J gene TRBJ1-1, with TRBD1 as a possible D gene (6 bases). Trimming stripped 2 bases from V and 0 bases from J, with 16 bases between. The germline V gene encodes CDR1 KGHSH and CDR2 LQKENI. The CDR3 has 17 residues. This CDR3 is CASSPVQGSRMNTEAFF. DNA of the CDR3: TGTGCCAGCTCACCAGTGCAGGGGTCCAGGATGAACACTGAAGCTTTCTTT.

In DNA, the CDR3 is TGTGCCAGCAGCTTCGAGAGGACAGAGCAGTTCTTC. It yields the protein CASSFERTEQFF. The chain couples TRBV7-9 to TRBJ2-1; tentative D call: TRBD1 (5 bases). There are 12 residues in the CDR3. Trimming took off 3 bases at V and 10 bases at J, with 10 bases between the two ends. Germline-derived CDR1 and CDR2 are SEHNR and FQNEAQ (reference sequence).

The V gene is TRBV7-3, the J gene TRBJ2-3; D uncertain. CDR1 and CDR2 (germline): SGHTA, FQGTGA. The CDR3 loop spans 15 amino acids. Between the trimmed V and J ends, which lost 4 bases and 0 bases, there was a span of 11 bases. For the CDR3, the DNA is TGTGCCAGCAGCTCGTCCCCCTCTAGCACAGATACGCAGTATTTT. Protein product: CASSSSPSSTDTQYF.

This clone was found a few times. This chain joins TRBV24-1 and TRBJ1-2, with D unclear. This CDR3 is 13 amino acids long. CDR1 KGHDR and CDR2 SFDVKD come from the germline V gene. V was pared by 1 base and J by 8 bases, with 10 bases between. The CDR3 reads CATSDFGGSGYTF. In DNA form, the CDR3 reads TGTGCCACCAGTGATTTTGGAGGGTCAGGCTACACCTTC.

The rearrangement uses TRBV5-1 and TRBJ2-2; D perhaps matches TRBD1 (6 bases). Looked up from germline, CDR1 is SGHRS and CDR2 is YFSETQ. V was pared by 4 bases and J by 5 bases, with 9 bases between. This CDR3 spans 13 amino acids. The CDR3 sequence: CASSNRVTGELFF. The CDR3 bases are TGCGCCAGCAGCAACAGGGTGACCGGGGAGCTGTTTTTT.

This chain's CDR3 is CSAPGTSGYNEQFF. DNA for the CDR3: TGCAGCGCCCCCGGGACTAGCGGTTACAATGAGCAGTTCTTC. The chain carries TRBV29-1 and TRBJ2-1, with TRBD2 matching 11 bases. The J segment lost 4 bases and the V segment lost 7 bases, leaving 6 bases of the junction unmatched. This CDR3 has 14 amino acids. From germline, CDR1 is SQVTM and CDR2 ANQGSEA.

The CDR3 is CAPKNGLRGGDVMNTEAFF. The CDR3 nucleotides are TGTGCCCCCAAGAATGGGCTAAGGGGGGGGGATGTCATGAACACTGAAGCTTTCTTT. The chain couples TRBV24-1 to TRBJ1-1, with D possibly being TRBD1 (6 bases). Trimming pared 12 bases from V and 0 bases from J, leaving 31 bases between. The germline V gene has CDR1 KGHDR and CDR2 SFDVKD. This CDR3 contains 19 residues.

The CDR3 sequence: CASSQQGLQPQHF. The CDR3 DNA is TGCGCCAGCAGCCAACAGGGACTACAGCCCCAGCATTTT. The rearrangement uses TRBV4-1 and TRBJ1-5, with D maybe TRBD1 (5 bases). The germline CDR1 and CDR2 sequences are MGHRA and YSYEKL. Trimming took 2 bases from V and 7 from J, leaving 9 bases between them. The CDR3 sequence is 13 residues long.

CDR3 in amino acids: CASSAQTGTYNEQFF. In nucleotides, the CDR3 is TGTGCCAGCAGCGCCCAGACAGGGACCTACAATGAGCAGTTCTTC. The V and J genes are TRBV9 and TRBJ2-1, with 7 bases identical to TRBD1. CDR1 and CDR2 from the germline V gene are SGDLS and YYNGEE. This CDR3 comprises 15 residues. With V trimmed by 3 bases and J by 2 bases, 5 bases remained unmatched.

This chain links TRBV27 with TRBJ2-1; possibly TRBD1 for D (6 bases). The CDR3 runs to 17 residues. CDR1 and CDR2 from the germline V gene are MNHEY and SMNVEV (reference sequence). V was trimmed by 2 bases and J by 4 bases, leaving 18 bases between them. The CDR3 protein is CASSLVTTGRRYNEQFF. The CDR3 DNA reads as TGTGCCAGCAGTTTAGTCACGACAGGCAGGAGGTACAATGAGCAGTTCTTC.

V is TRBV30 and J is TRBJ2-5; 11 bases fit TRBD2. CDR3 size: 13 residues. The junction had 11 bases not matched to a gene; V was cut back by 6 bases and J by 11 bases. The germline V gene encodes CDR1 GTSNPN and CDR2 SVGIG (reference sequence). The DNA of the CDR3 is TGTGCCTGTTCGACTAGCGGGACGTTGGGGCAGTACTTC. This gives the protein CACSTSGTLGQYF.

This chain uses TRBV7-2 with TRBJ1-5, with 7 nucleotides matching TRBD1. Germline-derived CDR1 and CDR2 are SGHTA and FQGNSA. Trimming cost V 6 bases and J 7 bases; bases outside gene matches: 9. The length of the CDR3 is 14 residues. The CDR3 DNA follows: TGTGCCAGCAGTCCTACAGGGGTAGGCCAGCCCCAGCATTTT. Protein: CASSPTGVGQPQHF.

DNA for the CDR3: TGCGCCAGCAGCATTGGACAGGGAACGTACCAAGAGACCCAGTACTTC. The encoded protein is CASSIGQGTYQETQYF. The V gene is TRBV5-1, the J gene TRBJ2-5; 8 bases line up with TRBD1. The CDR3 length is 16 residues. The trim removed 4 bases at V and 0 bases at J, leaving 8 bases unmatched. CDR1 SGHRS and CDR2 YFSETQ come from the germline V gene.

V usage is TRBV2 and J usage is TRBJ2-1; D is unclear. This CDR3 is 13 amino acids long. In germline, CDR1 is SNHLY, CDR2 FYNNEI. Trimming removed 4 bases from V and 6 bases from J, with 10 bases in between. The CDR3 DNA reads as TGTGCCAGCAGTGGAGGTCTAAGCAATGAGCAGTTCTTC. Translating gives CASSGGLSNEQFF.

The J gene is TRBJ1-1, the V gene TRBV28, with a weak D call TRBD1 (6 bases). The CDR3 covers 13 residues. From germline, CDR1 is MDHEN and CDR2 SYDVKM. V lost 8 bases and J 2 bases, leaving 12 bases between the germline ends. The CDR3 nucleotides read TGTGCCAGCTCCAGGGACACCAACACTGAAGCTTTCTTT. Protein product: CASSRDTNTEAFF.

The rearrangement uses TRBV3-1 (or the pseudogene TRBV3-2) and TRBJ1-5; the D gene is possibly TRBD1 (5 bases). Germline V lookup: CDR1 LGHDT, CDR2 YNNKEL (reference sequence). Trimming took off 5 bases at V and 3 bases at J, with 8 bases between the two ends. This CDR3 is built from 13 residues. CDR3 sequence: CASSNGANQPQHF. The DNA for the CDR3 is TGTGCCAGCAGCAATGGGGCCAATCAGCCCCAGCATTTT.

This clone was detected only once. The V call is TRBV6-6, the J call TRBJ1-3, with 8 positions matching TRBD1. J gave up 4 bases and V 6 bases, and 11 bases lay outside the gene matches. The CDR3 is 16 amino acids. CDR1 is MNHNY, CDR2 SVGAGI, per germline (reference sequence). CDR3 in amino acids: CASSPSQGARGNTIYF. The CDR3, as DNA: TGTGCCAGCAGCCCCAGTCAGGGGGCGCGGGGAAACACCATATATTTT.

This sequence joins TRBV7-2 and TRBJ1-6, with a weak D call TRBD1 (6 bases). With 7 bases removed from V and 10 bases from J, the gap between germline ends came to 17 bases. CDR3 length: 14 amino acids. Germline V gene lookup returns CDR1 SGHTA and CDR2 FQGNSA. For the CDR3, the DNA is TGTGCCAGCAACAGACCCACAGGGTCCTCACCCCTCCACTTT. It is translated as CASNRPTGSSPLHF.

This rearrangement joins TRBV30 to TRBJ2-1; 9 bases align to TRBD2. The CDR3 runs 15 residues. Per the germline V gene, CDR1 is GTSNPN and CDR2 is SVGIG (reference sequence). With V trimmed by 2 bases and J by 4 bases, 6 bases remained unmatched. DNA for the CDR3: TGTGCCTGGAGTCGGAGCGGGAGGATATACAATGAGCAGTTCTTC. Its protein is CAWSRSGRIYNEQFF. Based on the CDR3 plus reference TRBV30 and TRBJ2-1, the full variable domain is SQTIHQWPATLVQPVGSPLSLECTVEGTSNPNLYWYRQAAGRGLQLLFYSVGIGQISSEVPQNLSASRPQDRQFILSSKKLLLSDSGFYLCAWSRSGRIYNEQFFGPGTRLTVL.

This clone showed up just a few times. The rearrangement joins TRBV7-2 to TRBJ1-5, with D possibly being TRBD1 (5 bases). Germline CDR1 reads SGHTA; CDR2 reads FQGNSA. Trimming shortened V by 4 bases and J by 0 bases, and 7 bases separated the two germline ends. This CDR3 spans 14 amino acids. The CDR3 region is CASSWQGSNQPQHF. The CDR3 DNA reads as TGTGCCAGCAGCTGGCAGGGTAGCAATCAGCCCCAGCATTTT.

The V gene is TRBV11-2, the J gene TRBJ2-2, with 7 bases fitting TRBD1. V lost 6 bases to trimming and J lost 4 bases; unmatched junction nucleotides: 8. The length of the CDR3 is 15 residues. CDR1 and CDR2 (germline): SGHAT, FQNNGV. The CDR3 DNA is TGTGCCAGCAGGGAGACAGGGCTGAGCACCGGGGAGCTGTTTTTT. Translated: CASRETGLSTGELFF.

The V and J genes are TRBV28 and TRBJ1-2; TRBD1 agrees at 12 bases. Trimming cost V 4 bases and J 4 bases; bases outside gene matches: 7. The CDR3 totals 16 residues. Germline V gives CDR1 MDHEN, CDR2 SYDVKM. The CDR3, as DNA: TGTGCCAGCAGTTCCACCGGGACAGGGGGCGGCTATGGCTACACCTTC. Its translation is CASSSTGTGGGYGYTF.